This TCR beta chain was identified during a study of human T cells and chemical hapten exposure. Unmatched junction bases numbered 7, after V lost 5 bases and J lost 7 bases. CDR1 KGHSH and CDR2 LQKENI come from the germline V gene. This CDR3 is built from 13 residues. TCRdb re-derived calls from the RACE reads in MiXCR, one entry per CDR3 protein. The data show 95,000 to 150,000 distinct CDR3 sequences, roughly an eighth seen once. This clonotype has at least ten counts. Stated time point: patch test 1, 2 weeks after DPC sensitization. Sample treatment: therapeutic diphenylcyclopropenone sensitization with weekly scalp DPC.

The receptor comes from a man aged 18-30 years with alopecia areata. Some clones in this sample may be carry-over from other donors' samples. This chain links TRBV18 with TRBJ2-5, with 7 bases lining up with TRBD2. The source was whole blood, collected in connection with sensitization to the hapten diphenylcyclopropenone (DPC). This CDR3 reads CASSSGTTATQYF. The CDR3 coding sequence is TGTGCCAGCTCATCCGGGACTACAGCGACCCAGTACTTC.